This T cell receptor beta chain appears in the sequencing data of a study of CD8 T cells in ankylosing spondylitis. Whole-study results and caveats: Clones linked with disease were CD8+ and fairly uncommon in the peripheral blood. Prior work had noted some motif variants in reactive arthritis blood and synovial fluid. Significantly higher representation of disease-linked clones was reported for matched ankylosing spondylitis synovial fluid. Apparently characteristic of ankylosing spondylitis blood was a TCR beta motif (roughly eight highly homologous variants).

Quantitative molecular-barcoded 5'-RACE generated the TCR beta libraries. TCRdb reanalysed the 5' RACE reads using MiXCR and keeps one entry per CDR3 protein. The table has roughly 440,000 distinct CDR3 sequences, roughly 15% seen once. At least ten counts were recorded for this clonotype. What it binds is not known. The source is a male donor with ankylosing spondylitis. Material for sequencing was blood, either unsorted or a sorted T cell fraction (not recorded which).

The CDR3 protein is CSAKVSGGTGELFF. In DNA, the CDR3 is TGCAGTGCTAAGGTTTCGGGGGGTACCGGGGAGCTGTTTTTT. The V and J genes are TRBV20-1 and TRBJ2-2; 7 bases line up with TRBD2. Germline V gene sequence: CDR1 DFQATT, CDR2 SNEGSKA (reference sequence). The V segment lost 4 bases and the J segment 5 bases; nucleotides outside the gene matches: 7. The CDR3 sequence is 14 residues long.